This T cell receptor (beta chain) is from a study of blood T cells in healthy people across ages. Notes on the study in general: Diversity figures derived from one million T cells were judged to underestimate the true value.

The second PCR ran about 7 to 12 cycles with a sample-barcoded 5' primer and J-beta primers. Each cDNA was tagged by a template-switch adaptor containing 12 random nucleotides. TCRdb passed the 5' RACE reads through MiXCR, listing each CDR3 protein once. The table records fewer than 900,000 distinct CDR3 sequences, 43% of them present only once. The CDR3 is 17 residues long. The V gene's germline CDR1 is MNHEY and CDR2 SMNVEV (reference sequence). V was trimmed by 0 bases and J by 7 bases, leaving 16 bases between them. This clonotype was seen a handful of times. No antigen is known for it. The sequenced sample consisted of blood. The receptor's source is an older woman in good health. This sequence joins TRBV27 and TRBJ1-6, with D maybe TRBD1 (6 bases). CDR3 region: CASSLSPLRGLNSPLHF. CDR3 sequence (DNA): TGTGCCAGCAGTTTATCACCATTGAGGGGGTTAAATTCACCCCTCCACTTT.